This TCR beta chain derives from a study of low-dose radiotherapy and immunotherapy resistance in tumors (dated by TCRdb to between 2021 and 2022). Regarding the complete study: Cohort 1 received 0.5 Gy per fraction every 2 weeks, with a prescribed total PTV dose of 6.5 Gy. In Cohort 2, 1 Gy per fraction was delivered every two weeks, for a total of 13 Gy over 26 weeks. Nivolumab was administered intravenously as a 240 mg flat dose every two weeks, and ipilimumab was administered intravenously at 1 mg/kg every six weeks. Intravenous cyclophosphamide at 200 mg/m2 was administered every two weeks, one day ahead of each radiation and immunotherapy administration. Starting on cycle 1 day 1, patients took 300 mg of aspirin by mouth once a day for four cycles. The trial did not randomize participants into treatment groups. Eight patients were included in the translational analysis: three from the first dose cohort and the first five from the second dose cohort.

This clonotype appeared many times. Its recognized antigen is unknown. No per-base quality is available; no much larger clone lies one base away. Read against the paper, the sample's time point label means: before trial treatment. The donors came from RACIN, which was a single-arm phase I dose-escalation trial that paired nivolumab and ipilimumab with aspirin, low-dose cyclophosphamide and low-dose radiotherapy. Patients with advanced, TIL-negative solid tumors were considered eligible. First-strand cDNA was synthesized using Superscript III and a set of TRAV- and TRBV-specific primers, so that both TCRalpha and TCRbeta chains were covered. TCRs were amplified with Phusion for 20 PCR cycles, with a constant-region primer paired with the adapter attached to the V primers. Isolated mRNA was amplified with the MessageAmp II aRNA Amplification Kit, using an approximately 16-hour in vitro transcription at 37°C. mRNA for TCR sequencing was isolated with the Dynabeads mRNA DIRECT Purification Kit. A second roughly 23-cycle Phusion PCR added indexed Illumina adapters, and products were purified with AMPure XP beads. Deep sequencing of TCRalpha and TCRbeta libraries was performed on an Illumina MiniSeq instrument. On the study's bioinformatics: Using custom Perl scripts, TCR sequences encoding the same protein were pooled, out-of-frame sequences were removed, and the abundance of each clonotype was computed. The analysis excluded TCR sequences that were supported by just one read. The metrics used to describe the repertoires included Shannon entropy, Gini index, clonality, richness, and the frequency of TCRs shared between repertoires. TCRdb took the public reads, trimmed them with fastp at Q25, ran MiXCR for clone calling and kept in-frame beta chains. Merged by CDR3 protein, the rows form single entries marked with the most common genes and DNA. Clone size and V and J calls follow TCRdb, not the original study. In all, the sample holds tens of thousands of distinct CDR3 sequences, and 9.4% of those were seen once. The top ten hold about 1% of the sample.

This material consisted of PBMCs, taken before treatment. The sequence was obtained from a male donor with prostate cancer.

The base sequence is TGCGCCAGCAGTCAATTGTGCGGGAGTAACACCGGGGAGCTGTTTTTT. It specifies CASSQLCGSNTGELFF. The sequence is built from TRBV23-1 and TRBJ2-2; the junction holds 7 bases that match TRBD2. TRBV23-1 has ORF status, its function being uncertain. From the cysteine up to the phenylalanine, the CDR3 has a length of 16 residues. The only DNA kept is the CDR3, 48 bases in frame from the first base. V and J are trimmed by 1 base and 2 bases, and the gene matches miss 4 bases of the junction.